The following is a TCR beta chain sequence with its context. Its antigen remains unknown. Through a sample-barcoded 5' primer and a J-beta primer mix, a second PCR was run for about 6 to 11 cycles. TCRdb ran MiXCR on the 5' RACE reads and lists one entry per CDR3 protein. This table holds 1,300,000 or so distinct CDR3 sequences, almost 60% found once. The sample is drawn from a study of blood T cells in healthy people across ages. Findings of the study overall: More naive CD4+ cells and higher diversity marked long-lived donors relative to aged donors.

Each sample yielded at least 6 million isolated PBMCs. Deletions cut 3 bases from V and 7 bases from J, with 14 bases between. Germline-derived CDR1 and CDR2 are SGHRS and YFSETQ. The CDR3 totals 13 residues. The source is a man younger than 30 in good health. The sample taken for sequencing was blood. The chain employs TRBV5-1 and TRBJ2-7; D is tentatively TRBD1 or TRBD2 (5 bases each). Here the CDR3 reads CASSSWTGTEQYF. DNA for the CDR3: TGCGCCAGCAGCTCCTGGACCGGGACGGAGCAGTACTTC.